Reported below is one T cell receptor (beta chain). Its matching antigen is unknown. The germline V gene has CDR1 MNHNS and CDR2 SASEGT. V shed 6 bases and J 3 bases; nucleotides not matched to a gene: 5. The CDR3 loop spans 14 amino acids. Sequence data for DNA of cultured CD4+ T cells were generated by the Oncomine TCR Beta short-read assay. TCRdb reprocessed the PCR reads with MiXCR, giving one entry per CDR3 protein. The repertoire consists of under 5,500 distinct CDR3 sequences, with 35% to 50% occurring once and the leading ten covering approximately 40%. The sample's treatment: roughly ten-day PBMC culture with coronavirus spike peptide pools or control peptides (ViraFEST assay). These data originate in a study of vaccination and CD4 T cells after COVID-19.

The chain uses TRBV6-1 and TRBJ1-5; 7 positions match TRBD1. The sequence came from a human donor who had recovered from COVID-19. The sample comprised CD4+ T cells from blood, cultured in vitro. The CDR3 nucleotides read TGTGCCAGCAGCCCGGGACAGCCCAATCAGCCCCAGCATTTT. The encoded protein is CASSPGQPNQPQHF.